Detailed here is one T cell receptor beta chain. Stated time point: pre-sensitization, week 0. The treatment is: therapeutic diphenylcyclopropenone sensitization with weekly scalp DPC. The data stem from a study of human T cells and chemical hapten exposure. Overall study: Cases of alopecia areata, totalis or universalis occurred in a predominantly female patient group.

TCRdb re-analysed the RACE reads in MiXCR, keeping a single row per CDR3 protein. The sample lists a few hundred thousand distinct CDR3 sequences; 7% to 10% were seen once. The germline CDR1 and CDR2 sequences are MNHEY and SVGAGI. CDR3 length: 15 residues. V lost 7 bases and J 2 bases, leaving 18 bases between the germline ends. Sequencing used whole blood, obtained in connection with sensitization to the hapten diphenylcyclopropenone (DPC). The chain carries TRBV6-5 and TRBJ2-7, with D perhaps matching TRBD2 (6 bases). The source is a woman aged 40 to 55 with alopecia areata. Some clones in this sample may be carry-over from other donors' samples. CDR3 nucleotide sequence: TGTGCCAGCACGGCCCGGGGAGGAGCCGCCTACGAGCAGTACTTC. Translated, it gives CASTARGGAAYEQYF.